This TCR beta chain was found in a study of cytomegalovirus exposure and HLA in healthy donors. V lost 3 bases and J 9 bases, leaving 18 bases between the germline ends. CDR1 and CDR2 (germline): SGHNT, YYREEE (reference sequence). The CDR3 is 14 amino acids. As regards this clone: Its antigen remains unknown.

General study results and limits: Segments of the TCR beta V type were, in most cases, productive about 87% or about 30% of the time in an earlier analysis. Clonal expansion, a later analysis showed, was greater in HLA-associated TCR beta chains than in equally common others. The sole available immune exposure information was CMV serostatus.

Donors counted as nominally healthy when sampled, yet unrecorded immune exposures were likely. PCR employed 60 Vbeta and 13 Jbeta primers. Clones were sequenced by immunoSEQ multiplex PCR, and TCRdb holds only the in-frame ones, with some missing. The table lists about 160,000 clones, approximately 76% of them singletons. The chain joins TRBV5-4 to TRBJ2-5; TRBD1 might be the D (6 bases). What was sequenced was PBMCs. This clonotype was sampled from a man aged 55 to 70 in good health and CMV-seronegative. The CDR3 DNA sequence: TGTGCCAGCAGCTCCGCAGGGGCGGTGGAGGCCCAGTACTTC. It yields the protein CASSSAGAVEAQYF.